This T cell receptor beta chain was found in a study of response to subunit inactivated influenza vaccine. The CDR3 consists of 13 residues. Per the germline V gene, CDR1 is DFQATT and CDR2 is SNEGSKA (reference sequence). Trimming removed 3 bases from V and 7 bases from J, with 13 bases in between. TCRdb processed the RT-PCR reads anew with MiXCR; each CDR3 protein has one entry. Among some 480,000 distinct CDR3 sequences listed, roughly 9.7% were seen once. This clonotype was seen more than once but under ten times. Source: PBMCs from blood, taken 45 days after vaccination. The receptor was isolated from a man aged 50 or older who received an inactivated influenza vaccine. The chain recombines TRBV20-1 with TRBJ2-1; D assignment may be TRBD1 or TRBD2 (5 bases each). This CDR3 is CSARTPGGNEQFF. The CDR3 nucleotides are TGCAGTGCTAGGACCCCTGGGGGAAATGAGCAGTTCTTC.